Sequencing of this T cell receptor beta chain was carried out in a study of control samples from healthy donors and cancer patients. The method was immunoSEQ multiplex PCR; TCRdb's version includes in-frame clones alone and lacks a portion of them. The sample totals around 190,000 clones. This CDR3 has 13 amino acids. In germline, CDR1 is SNHLY, CDR2 FYNNEI. The J segment lost 6 bases and the V segment lost 4 bases, leaving 3 bases of the junction unmatched. Sequencing was done on a sample of blood. This chain connects TRBV2 to TRBJ1-2; 9 bases map to TRBD1. This receptor was taken from a woman aged 25 to 39 in good health. CDR3 region: CASSVGTGNGYTF. The CDR3 nucleotides read TGTGCCAGCAGTGTGGGGACAGGGAATGGCTACACCTTC. Filled out from reference TRBV2 and TRBJ1-2, the complete variable domain reads EPEVTQTPSHQVTQMGQEVILRCVPISNHLYFYWYRQILGQKVEFLVSFYNNEISEKSEIFDDQFSVERPDGSNFTLKIRSTKLEDSAMYFCASSVGTGNGYTFGSGTRLTVV.